This T cell receptor beta chain is from a study of OX40 agonist ivuxolimab in advanced cancers. Regarding the complete study: Ivuxolimab, which targeted the costimulatory receptor OX40 (CD134), was an agonistic, fully human IgG2 monoclonal antibody. Partial responses were achieved by three dose-escalation patients, of whom one had hepatocellular carcinoma and two had cutaneous melanoma. Intravenous ivuxolimab was administered to patients every 2 weeks at six dose levels: 0.01, 0.1, 0.3, 1.5, 3 and 10 mg/kg. The point of sequencing TCRbeta in the periphery was to test whether ivuxolimab changed TCR sequence diversity and drove clonal T-cell expansion. Of the approximately 53 patients in dose escalation, approximately 20 had hepatocellular carcinoma, about 15 had melanoma, 9 had renal cell carcinoma and 9 had head and neck cancer. The dose-escalation cohort was 82.7% male with a mean age of approximately 60 years, ranging from roughly 20 to 80. Prior anti-PD-1, anti-PD-L1 or anti-CTLA-4 therapy was permitted, and approximately 39% of dose-escalation patients had received checkpoint inhibitors. The paper covers the monotherapy dose-escalation part of the phase I ivuxolimab trial, which included N of about 50 patients. The research as a whole found: After ivuxolimab, more expanded clones were found on average in CD8+ T cells than in CD4+ T cells. In partial responders in the 0.1-3.0 mg/kg groups, normalized peripheral clonal expansion was found to be among the lowest, especially among CD8+ T cells. Clonal expansion of both CD4+ and CD8+ blood T cells was observed from baseline to week 6 at doses 0.1 to 3.0 mg/kg. The antigen specificity of the clonally expanded peripheral T cells was not determined. Low levels of normalized T-cell clonal expansion were also seen in some nonresponding patients.

Patients with autoimmune disease history or receiving systemic immunosuppression were excluded from the trial. Peripheral blood for TCR sequencing was collected from all dose cohorts at baseline, on cycle 4 day 1, and on cycle 7 day 1. The samples were drawn from a first-in-human, open-label, multicenter phase I dose-escalation trial of ivuxolimab. Adults with locally advanced or metastatic melanoma, renal cell, hepatocellular, or head and neck squamous cell carcinoma were enrolled in the trial. CD4+ and CD8+ T cells were sorted separately from peripheral blood before TCR sequencing. As for this clone: No antigen is known for it. Nothing much larger sits one base from this clone, and base qualities are not available.

V loses 8 bases, J loses 6 bases, and the germline ends lie 12 bases apart. For CDR1 and CDR2, the germline V gene lists MDHEN and SYDVKM. Including cysteine and phenylalanine, the CDR3 has 12 amino acids. Just the 36-base CDR3 DNA is kept, in frame starting at base 1. For sequencing of the TCRbeta CDR3 region, genomic DNA was extracted from the sorted cells. TCRbeta CDR3 regions were sequenced using the immunoSEQ Assay. In TCRdb, the immuneACCESS table is reduced to in-frame sequences with V and J assigned. These tables do not hold every clone; where another copy was compared, an unresolved V gene accounts for under half, and the others remain unexplained. The sample records 65,000 to 90,000 clones, approximately 83% of which are singletons. Of the sample, about 0.49% falls within the top ten clones.

The specimen was CD4+ or CD8+ T cells sorted from blood, collected in a trial of the OX40 agonist ivuxolimab. The rearranged segments are TRBV28 and TRBJ2-3, with the D gene not clear enough to name. The clonotype was recovered from an adult with an advanced solid tumor such as melanoma, head and neck, liver or kidney cancer. The CDR3 amino acid sequence is: CASVNSVDTQYF. The nucleotide sequence is given as TGTGCCAGCGTGAACTCTGTGGATACGCAGTATTTT.